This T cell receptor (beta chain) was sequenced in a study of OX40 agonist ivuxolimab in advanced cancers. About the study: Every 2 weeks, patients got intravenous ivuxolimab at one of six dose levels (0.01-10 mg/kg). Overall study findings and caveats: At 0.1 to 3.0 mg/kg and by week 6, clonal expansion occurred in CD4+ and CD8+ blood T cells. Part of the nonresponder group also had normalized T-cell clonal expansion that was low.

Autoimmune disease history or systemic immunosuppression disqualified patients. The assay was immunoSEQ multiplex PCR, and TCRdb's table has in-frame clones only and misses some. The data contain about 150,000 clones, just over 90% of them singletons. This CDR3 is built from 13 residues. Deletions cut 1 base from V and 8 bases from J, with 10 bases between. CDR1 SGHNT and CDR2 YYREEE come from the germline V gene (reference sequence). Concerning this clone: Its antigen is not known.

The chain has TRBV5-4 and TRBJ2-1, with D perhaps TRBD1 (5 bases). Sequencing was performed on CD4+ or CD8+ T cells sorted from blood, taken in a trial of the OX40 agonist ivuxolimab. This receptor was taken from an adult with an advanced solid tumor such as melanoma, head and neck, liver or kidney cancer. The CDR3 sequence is CASSLKGSDEQFF. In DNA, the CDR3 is TGTGCCAGCAGCTTGAAGGGGTCTGATGAGCAGTTCTTC.